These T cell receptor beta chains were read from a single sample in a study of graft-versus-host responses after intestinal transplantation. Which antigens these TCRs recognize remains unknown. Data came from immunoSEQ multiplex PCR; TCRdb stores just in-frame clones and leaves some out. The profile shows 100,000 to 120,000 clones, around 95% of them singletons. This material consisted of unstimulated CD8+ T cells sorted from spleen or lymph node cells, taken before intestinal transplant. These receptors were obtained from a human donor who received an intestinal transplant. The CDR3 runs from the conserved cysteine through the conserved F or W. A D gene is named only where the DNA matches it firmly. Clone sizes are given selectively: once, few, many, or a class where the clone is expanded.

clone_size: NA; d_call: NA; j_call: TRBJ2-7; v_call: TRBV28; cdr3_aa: CASSTRQAQYEQYF; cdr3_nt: TGTGCCAGCAGTACCCGACAGGCACAATACGAGCAGTACTTC
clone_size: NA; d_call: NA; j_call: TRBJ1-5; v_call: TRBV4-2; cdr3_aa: CASSQGRGDYQPQHF; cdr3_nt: TGTGCCAGCAGCCAGGGAAGGGGAGATTATCAGCCCCAGCATTTT
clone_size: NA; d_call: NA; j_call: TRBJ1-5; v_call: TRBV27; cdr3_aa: CASSWAAYSNQPQHF; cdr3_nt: TGTGCCAGCAGTTGGGCAGCCTATAGCAATCAGCCCCAGCATTTT
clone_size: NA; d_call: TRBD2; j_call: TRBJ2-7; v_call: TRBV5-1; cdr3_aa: CASSLEGLAGGPGEQYF; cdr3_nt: TGCGCCAGCAGCTTGGAAGGACTAGCGGGAGGGCCGGGTGAGCAGTACTTC
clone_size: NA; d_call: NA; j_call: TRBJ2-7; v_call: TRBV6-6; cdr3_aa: CASTLAPSYEQYF; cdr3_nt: TGTGCCAGCACTCTAGCGCCTTCCTACGAGCAGTACTTC
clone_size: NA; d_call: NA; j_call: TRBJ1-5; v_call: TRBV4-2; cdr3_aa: CASSQDRSEVPQHF; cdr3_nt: TGTGCCAGCAGCCAAGATCGGAGTGAGGTCCCCCAGCATTTT
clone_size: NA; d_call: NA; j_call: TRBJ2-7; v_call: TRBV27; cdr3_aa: CASSPLSLPGEQYF; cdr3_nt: TGTGCCAGCAGTCCCCTGTCCCTCCCGGGCGAGCAGTACTTC
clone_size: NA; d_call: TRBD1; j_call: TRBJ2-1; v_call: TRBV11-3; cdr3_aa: CASSPRERTGPYNEQFF; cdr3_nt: TGTGCCAGCAGCCCACGCGAGAGGACAGGCCCCTACAATGAGCAGTTCTTC
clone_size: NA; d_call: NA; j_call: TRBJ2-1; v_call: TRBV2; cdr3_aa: CASRTTGRDEQFF; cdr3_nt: TGTGCCAGCAGGACGACAGGGAGGGATGAGCAGTTCTTC
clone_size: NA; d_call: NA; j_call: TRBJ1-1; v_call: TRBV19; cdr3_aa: CASSMGLPGAFF; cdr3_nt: TGTGCCAGTAGTATGGGACTCCCGGGAGCTTTCTTT
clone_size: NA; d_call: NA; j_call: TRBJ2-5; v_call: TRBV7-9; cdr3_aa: CASRAGAPPTQYF; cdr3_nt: TGTGCCAGCAGGGCAGGGGCCCCCCCGACCCAGTACTTC
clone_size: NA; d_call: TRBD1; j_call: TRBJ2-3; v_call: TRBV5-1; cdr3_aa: CASSGGQGPPDTQYF; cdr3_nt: TGCGCCAGCAGCGGGGGACAGGGCCCCCCAGATACGCAGTATTTT
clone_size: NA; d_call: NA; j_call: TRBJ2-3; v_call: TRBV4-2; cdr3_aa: CASSQEKGSVTDTQYF; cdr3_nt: TGTGCCAGCAGCCAAGAAAAGGGTTCGGTCACAGATACGCAGTATTTT
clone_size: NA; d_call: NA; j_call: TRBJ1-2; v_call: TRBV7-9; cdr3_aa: CASSLPPSEWGYTF; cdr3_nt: TGTGCCAGCAGCTTACCCCCTTCAGAATGGGGCTACACCTTC
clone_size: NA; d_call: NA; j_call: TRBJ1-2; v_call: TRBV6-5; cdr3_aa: CASSYSIDSFNGYTF; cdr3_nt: TGTGCCAGCAGTTACTCGATAGACAGTTTTAATGGCTACACCTTC
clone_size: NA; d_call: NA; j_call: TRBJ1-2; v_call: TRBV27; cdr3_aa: CASSLSDSPRGYTF; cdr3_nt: TGTGCCAGCAGTTTATCGGACAGCCCTCGGGGCTACACCTTC
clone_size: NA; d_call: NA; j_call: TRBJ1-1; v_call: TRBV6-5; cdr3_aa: CASNQGLLMNTEAFF; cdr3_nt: TGTGCCAGCAACCAGGGACTTTTGATGAACACTGAAGCTTTCTTT
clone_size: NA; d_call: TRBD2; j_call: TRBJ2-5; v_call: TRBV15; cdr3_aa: CATGTSGSPGRETQYF; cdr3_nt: TGTGCCACCGGGACTAGCGGGAGCCCGGGGCGGGAGACCCAGTACTTC
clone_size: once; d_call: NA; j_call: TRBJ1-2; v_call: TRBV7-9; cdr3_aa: CACSFGGYNGYTF; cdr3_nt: TGTGCCTGCAGTTTCGGTGGATATAATGGCTACACCTTC
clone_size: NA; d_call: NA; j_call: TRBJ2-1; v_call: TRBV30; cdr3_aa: CACAIANEQFF; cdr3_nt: TGTGCCTGCGCCATAGCTAATGAGCAGTTCTTC
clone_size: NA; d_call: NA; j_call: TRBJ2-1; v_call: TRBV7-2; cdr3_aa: CASSLGGGYNEQFF; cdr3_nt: TGTGCCAGCAGCTTAGGAGGGGGATACAATGAGCAGTTCTTC
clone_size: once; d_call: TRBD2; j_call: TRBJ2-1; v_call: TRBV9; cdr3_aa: CASSVGTSGIAEQFF; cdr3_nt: TGTGCCAGCAGCGTAGGGACTAGCGGGATAGCTGAGCAGTTCTTC
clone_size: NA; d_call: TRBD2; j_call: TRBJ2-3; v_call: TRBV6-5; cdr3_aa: CASSLAGGTADTQYF; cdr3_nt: TGTGCCAGCAGTTTAGCGGGAGGTACGGCAGATACGCAGTATTTT
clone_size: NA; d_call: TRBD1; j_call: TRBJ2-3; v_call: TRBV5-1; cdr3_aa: CASSLSRGTDTQYF; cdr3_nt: TGCGCCAGCAGCTTGAGCAGGGGGACAGATACGCAGTATTTT
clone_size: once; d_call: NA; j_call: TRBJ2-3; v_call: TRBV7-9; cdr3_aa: CASSLHLGARSPDTQYF; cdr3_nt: TGTGCCAGCAGCCTCCATCTGGGGGCGCGAAGTCCAGATACGCAGTATTTT
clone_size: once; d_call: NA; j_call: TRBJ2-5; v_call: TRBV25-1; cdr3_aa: CASSVGGQETQYF; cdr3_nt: TGTGCCAGCAGTGTCGGCGGTCAAGAGACCCAGTACTTC
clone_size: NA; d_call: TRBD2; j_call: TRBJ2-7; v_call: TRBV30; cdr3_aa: CAWSRGLAGPYEQYF; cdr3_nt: TGTGCCTGGAGCCGTGGACTAGCGGGGCCCTACGAGCAGTACTTC
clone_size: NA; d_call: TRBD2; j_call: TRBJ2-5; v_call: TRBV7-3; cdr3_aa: CASSLSGGGQETQYF; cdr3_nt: TGTGCCAGCAGCTTATCTGGCGGGGGGCAAGAGACCCAGTACTTC
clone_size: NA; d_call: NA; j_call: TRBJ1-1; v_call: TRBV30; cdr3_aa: CAWARVTSEAFF; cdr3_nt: TGTGCCTGGGCTAGAGTGACCTCTGAAGCTTTCTTT
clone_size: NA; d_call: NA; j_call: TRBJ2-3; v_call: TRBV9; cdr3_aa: CASSVEGSTTDTQYF; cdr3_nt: TGTGCCAGCAGCGTAGAAGGGAGCACCACAGATACGCAGTATTTT
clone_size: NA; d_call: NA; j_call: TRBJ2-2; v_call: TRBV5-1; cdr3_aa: CASRWQGPGELFF; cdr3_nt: TGCGCCAGCAGGTGGCAGGGCCCCGGGGAGCTGTTTTTT
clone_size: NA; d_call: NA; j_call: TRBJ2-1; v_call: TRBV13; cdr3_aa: CASSLAPLSNEQFF; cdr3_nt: TGTGCCAGCAGCTTAGCTCCCCTTTCTAATGAGCAGTTCTTC
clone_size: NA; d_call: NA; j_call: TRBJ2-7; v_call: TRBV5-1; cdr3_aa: CASSYSGNEQYF; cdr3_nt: TGCGCCAGCTCCTATTCAGGGAACGAGCAGTACTTC
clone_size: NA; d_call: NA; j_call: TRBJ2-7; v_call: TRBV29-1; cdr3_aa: CSVEGADDSYEQYF; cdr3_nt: TGCAGCGTTGAAGGGGCTGACGATTCCTACGAGCAGTACTTC
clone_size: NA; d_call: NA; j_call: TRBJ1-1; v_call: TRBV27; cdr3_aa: CASKFTGDAIEAFF; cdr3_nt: TGTGCCAGCAAGTTCACAGGTGACGCAATTGAAGCTTTCTTT
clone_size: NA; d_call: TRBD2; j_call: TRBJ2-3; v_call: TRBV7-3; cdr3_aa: CASSLGGGRSDTQYF; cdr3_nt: TGTGCCAGCAGCTTAGGAGGCGGGAGATCCGATACGCAGTATTTT
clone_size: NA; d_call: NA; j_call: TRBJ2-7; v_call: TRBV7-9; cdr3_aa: CASSSRERGSYEQYF; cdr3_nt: TGTGCCAGCAGCTCCAGAGAGCGAGGTAGCTACGAGCAGTACTTC
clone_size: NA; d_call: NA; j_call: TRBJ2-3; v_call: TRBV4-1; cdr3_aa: CASSQAGSTDTQYF; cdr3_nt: TGCGCCAGCAGCCAAGCGGGAAGCACAGATACGCAGTATTTT
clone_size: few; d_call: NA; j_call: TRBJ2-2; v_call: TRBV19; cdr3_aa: CASNLENTGELFF; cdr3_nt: TGTGCCAGTAATCTAGAGAACACCGGGGAGCTGTTTTTT
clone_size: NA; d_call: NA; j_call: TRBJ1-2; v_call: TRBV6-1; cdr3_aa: CASSPQGFYGYTF; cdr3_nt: TGTGCCAGCAGTCCCCAGGGTTTCTATGGCTACACCTTC
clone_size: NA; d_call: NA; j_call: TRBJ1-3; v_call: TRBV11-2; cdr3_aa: CASSTPRGAGNTIYF; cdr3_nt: TGTGCCAGCAGCACGCCGAGGGGAGCTGGAAACACCATATATTTT
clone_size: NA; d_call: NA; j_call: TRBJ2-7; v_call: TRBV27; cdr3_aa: CASSLGRINEQYF; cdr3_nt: TGTGCCAGCAGTTTAGGCAGGATTAACGAGCAGTACTTC
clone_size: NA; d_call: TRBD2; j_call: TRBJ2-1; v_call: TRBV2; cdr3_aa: CASSVTLAGGRSYNEQFF; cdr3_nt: TGTGCCAGCAGTGTAACTCTAGCGGGAGGGAGATCCTACAATGAGCAGTTCTTC
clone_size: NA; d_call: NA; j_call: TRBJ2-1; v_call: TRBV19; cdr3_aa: CASSNHNEQFF; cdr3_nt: TGTGCCAGTAGTAACCACAATGAGCAGTTCTTC
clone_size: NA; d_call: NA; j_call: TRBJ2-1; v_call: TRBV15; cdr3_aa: CATSSGILSYNEQFF; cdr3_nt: TGTGCCACCAGCAGCGGGATACTCTCCTACAATGAGCAGTTCTTC
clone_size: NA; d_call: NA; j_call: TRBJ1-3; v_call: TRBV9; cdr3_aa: CASSVSTGGGNTIYF; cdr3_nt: TGTGCCAGCAGCGTCAGTACGGGGGGCGGAAACACCATATATTTT
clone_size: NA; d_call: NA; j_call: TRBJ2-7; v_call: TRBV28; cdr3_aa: CASSSRGSSEQYF; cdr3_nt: TGTGCCAGCAGTTCTAGAGGCAGCAGTGAGCAGTACTTC
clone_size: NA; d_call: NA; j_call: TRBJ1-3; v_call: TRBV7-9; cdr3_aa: CASSGMRLNTIYF; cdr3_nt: TGTGCCAGCAGCGGAATGAGGTTGAACACCATATATTTT
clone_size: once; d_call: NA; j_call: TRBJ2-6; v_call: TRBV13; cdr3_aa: CASSLEIRAGANVLTF; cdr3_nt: TGTGCCAGCAGCTTAGAAATACGGGCTGGGGCCAACGTCCTGACTTTC
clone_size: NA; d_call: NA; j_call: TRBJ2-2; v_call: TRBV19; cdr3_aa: CASSPSRLANTGELFF; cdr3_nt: TGTGCCAGTAGCCCCTCCAGACTAGCGAACACCGGGGAGCTGTTTTTT
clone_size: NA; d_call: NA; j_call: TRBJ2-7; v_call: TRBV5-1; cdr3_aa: CASSSQGTLFSYEQYF; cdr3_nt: TGCGCCAGCAGCAGCCAGGGCACTCTCTTCTCCTACGAGCAGTACTTC
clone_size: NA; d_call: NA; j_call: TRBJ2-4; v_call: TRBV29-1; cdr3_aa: CSVESPENIQYF; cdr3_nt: TGCAGCGTTGAAAGTCCGGAAAACATTCAGTACTTC
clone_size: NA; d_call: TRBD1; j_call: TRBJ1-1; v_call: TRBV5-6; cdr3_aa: CASNTRRGPTEAFF; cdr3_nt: TGTGCCAGCAACACGAGGAGGGGGCCTACTGAAGCTTTCTTT
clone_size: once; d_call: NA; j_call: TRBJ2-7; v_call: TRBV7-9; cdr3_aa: CATEDYFLGEQYF; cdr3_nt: TGTGCCACGGAGGACTACTTCTTGGGGGAGCAGTACTTC
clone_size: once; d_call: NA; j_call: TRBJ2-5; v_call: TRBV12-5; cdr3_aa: CASGLVSSGQETQYF; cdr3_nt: TGTGCTAGTGGTTTGGTTAGTAGCGGCCAAGAGACCCAGTACTTC
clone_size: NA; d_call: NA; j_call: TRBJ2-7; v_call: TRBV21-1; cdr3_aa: CASIRGSSRYEQYF; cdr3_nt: TGTGCCAGCATCCGAGGATCTAGTCGCTACGAGCAGTACTTC
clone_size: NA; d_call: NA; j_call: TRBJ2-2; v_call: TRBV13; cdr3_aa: CASSSGTGELFF; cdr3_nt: TGTGCCAGCAGCTCTGGCACCGGGGAGCTGTTTTTT